This TCR beta chain originates from a study of PD-L1 blockade in urothelial cancer. Turning to the study itself: Patients took up atezolizumab in 2014 at 1,200 mg intravenously every 3 weeks. Each patient had 0 to 3 earlier chemotherapy regimens. The median number of T cells present in blood samples was about 130,000.

From germline, CDR1 is LNHNV and CDR2 YYDKDF (reference sequence). CDR3 length: 15 residues. Trimming at V came to 4 bases and at J to 8 bases, leaving 5 bases not matched to a gene. Sample time point: peripheral blood 6 weeks after treatment start. Diagnoses among patients were locally advanced or metastatic urothelial carcinoma. Profiling relied on immunoSEQ multiplex PCR, and the TCRdb table lists in-frame clones only, not all of them. The sample carries 15,000 to 20,000 clones, over 80% recorded once. This sample comprised PBMCs, obtained around atezolizumab (anti-PD-L1) treatment. The receptor was isolated from a man aged 45-65 years with urothelial cancer. The chain is built from TRBV15 and TRBJ1-6; 10 bases match TRBD1. The CDR3 loop is CATSTSGTGDSPLHF. The CDR3, as DNA: TGTGCCACCAGCACCTCTGGGACAGGGGATTCACCCCTCCACTTT.